This entry describes one T cell receptor beta chain. Germline V lookup: CDR1 MNHEY, CDR2 SMNVEV (reference sequence). There are 14 residues in the CDR3. Trimming at V came to 6 bases and at J to 5 bases, leaving 4 bases not matched to a gene. The assay was immunoSEQ multiplex PCR, and TCRdb's table has in-frame clones only and misses some. The table shows about 59,000 clones, with roughly 85% occurring only once. This entry is derived from a study of blood T cell repertoires in COVID-19. At the level of the study: In each case, the material was cDNA or gDNA derived from T cells, B-cell-depleted T cells, or PBMCs.

Sequencing was carried out using peripheral blood. This TCR came from a man in his sixties with acute or convalescent COVID-19. The chain has TRBV27 and TRBJ1-5, with 10 bases that match TRBD1. CDR3 loop: CASRDGTGDQPQHF. The CDR3 DNA reads TGTGCCAGCAGGGATGGGACAGGGGATCAGCCCCAGCATTTT.